This T cell receptor (beta chain) was obtained from a study of blood T cell repertoires in COVID-19 (TCRdb year 2020). In terms of the full investigation: Samples covering the acute and convalescent phases of COVID-19 were provided by collaborators in the United States, Italy and Spain. The prospective study material was composed of cDNA or gDNA derived from T cells, B-cell-depleted T cells, or PBMCs. Subjects who had been exposed to COVID-19, were actively infected with it, or had recovered from it provided the deeply sampled blood TCRbeta repertoires that made up the dataset. The repertoires were released in a freely available public database meant as a resource for research on the immune response to SARS-CoV-2. The samples were drawn from two sources: the first 160 participants of the ongoing ImmuneRACE study, and over 1,000 subjects contributed by 6 global collaborators. A de-identified subject ID, COVID-19 status, age in years and sex were almost always included in the sample metadata. Where HLA class I and class II types were available, the types were taken from metadata supplied by the sample provider, not from assay-based typing. Results and caveats for the whole study, not just this receptor: The quantity of clinical and demographic metadata differed by source and by participant and was supplied without curation.

The immunoSEQ Assay, a bias-controlled multiplex PCR, was used to amplify TCRbeta CDR3 regions from genomic DNA. The source study handled its data this way. Nucleated cell counts per sample were estimated from amplification of reference gene primers within the assay. Sequence reads were collapsed and filtered to measure the absolute abundance of every unique TCRbeta CDR3 rearrangement. For each sample, productive Simpson clonality was calculated as the square root of Simpson's diversity index over productive rearrangements. Held by TCRdb, this immuneACCESS table contains in-frame sequences only and omits some clones. Under half of the omission traces to an unresolved V gene where checked; the cause of the rest is unknown. V and J calls plus clone size are reproduced from that table; the DNA served to infer D and trimming. For this sample the table gives about 100,000 clones, of which approximately 86% were detected only once. Around 6.5% of the sample is taken by the ten largest.

Collaborating institutions collected whole blood in K2EDTA tubes following their own protocols. Collaborator samples were shipped for TCRbeta analysis as frozen whole blood, isolated PBMCs, or DNA extracted from either sample type. V lost 5 bases and J lost 6 bases; the stretch between them is 14 bases long. The germline V gene supplies CDR1 MDHEN and CDR2 SYDVKM. From the cysteine through the phenylalanine, the CDR3 covers 15 amino acids. Just CDR3 DNA is preserved here, 45 bases in frame from base 1. For this clone: Which antigen it targets is not known. No clone much larger than this one lies a single base away; base qualities are absent.

This TCR came from a woman aged 60 to 75 with acute or convalescent COVID-19. The chain is assembled from TRBV28 and TRBJ1-6, with an unclear D gene assignment. The sample comprised peripheral blood. The DNA sequence is TGTGCCAGCAGTAAGACCGGGAAGACTAATTCACCCCTCCACTTT. Translated, this is CASSKTGKTNSPLHF.